This TCR beta chain was observed in a study of OX40 agonist ivuxolimab in advanced cancers. Whole-study context: Previous treatment with anti-PD-1, anti-PD-L1 or anti-CTLA-4 therapy was allowed; 40% had received some. Study-wide results and limits: Still undetermined is the antigen specificity of the expanded peripheral T cells.

Libraries were prepared by immunoSEQ multiplex PCR; TCRdb keeps only in-frame clonotypes and omits some of them. The table has under 45,000 clones, 65% to 85% seen once; the top ten hold approximately 1.8%. In this sample, this clone turned up once. Antigen unknown. This TCR was sampled from an adult with an advanced solid tumor such as melanoma, head and neck, liver or kidney cancer. The material was CD4+ or CD8+ T cells sorted from blood, obtained in a trial of the OX40 agonist ivuxolimab.

This CDR3 reads CASRGTIAKNIQYF. DNA of the CDR3: TGTGCCAGTAGAGGGACCATAGCCAAAAACATTCAGTACTTC. The V gene is TRBV19, the J gene TRBJ2-4; D may correspond to TRBD1 or TRBD2 (5 bases each). This CDR3 is 14 amino acids long. The V gene's germline CDR1 is LNHDA and CDR2 SQIVND (reference sequence). V lost 6 bases and J lost 0, with 9 bases in between. Looking up the rest from reference TRBV19 and TRBJ2-4 gives the full variable domain: DGGITQSPKYLFRKEGQNVTLSCEQNLNHDAMYWYRQDPGQGLRLIYYSQIVNDFQKGDIAEGYSVSREKKESFPLTVTSAQKNPTAFYLCASRGTIAKNIQYFGAGTRLSVL.